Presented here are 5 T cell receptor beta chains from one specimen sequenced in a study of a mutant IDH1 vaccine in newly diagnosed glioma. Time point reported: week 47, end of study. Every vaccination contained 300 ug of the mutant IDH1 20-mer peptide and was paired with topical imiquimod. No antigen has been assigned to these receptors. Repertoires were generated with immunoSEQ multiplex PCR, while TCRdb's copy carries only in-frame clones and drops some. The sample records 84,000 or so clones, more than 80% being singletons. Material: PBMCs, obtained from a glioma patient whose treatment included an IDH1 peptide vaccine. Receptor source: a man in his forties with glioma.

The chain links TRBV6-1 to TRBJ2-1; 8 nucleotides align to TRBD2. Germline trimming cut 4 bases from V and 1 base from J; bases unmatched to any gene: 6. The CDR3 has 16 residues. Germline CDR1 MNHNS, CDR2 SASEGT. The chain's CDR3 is CASSGPGGRSYNEQFF. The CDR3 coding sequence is TGTGCCAGCAGTGGCCCGGGCGGGAGGTCCTACAATGAGCAGTTCTTC.

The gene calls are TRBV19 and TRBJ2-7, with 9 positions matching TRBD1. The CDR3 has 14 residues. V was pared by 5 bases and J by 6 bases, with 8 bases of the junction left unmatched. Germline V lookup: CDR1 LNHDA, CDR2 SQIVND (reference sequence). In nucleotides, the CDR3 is TGTGCCAGTAGTTTAACCGGGACAGGGTTCGAGCAGTACTTC. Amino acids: CASSLTGTGFEQYF.

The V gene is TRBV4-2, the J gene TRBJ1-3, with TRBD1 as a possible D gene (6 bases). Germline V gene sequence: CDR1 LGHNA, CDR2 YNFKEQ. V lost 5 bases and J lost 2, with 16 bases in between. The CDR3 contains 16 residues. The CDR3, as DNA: TGTGCCAGCAGCAACAACAGGGAATTGACTGGAAACACCATATATTTT. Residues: CASSNNRELTGNTIYF.

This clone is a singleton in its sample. Here the CDR3 reads CASSKAGNLYEQYF. In DNA, the CDR3 is TGTGCCAGCAGTAAGGCCGGGAACCTCTACGAGCAGTACTTC. The chain joins TRBV6-6 to TRBJ2-7, with D maybe TRBD2 (5 bases). The germline CDR1 and CDR2 sequences are MNHNY and SVGAGI (reference sequence). This CDR3 spans 14 amino acids. Trimming shortened V by 5 bases and J by 3 bases, and 14 bases separated the two germline ends.

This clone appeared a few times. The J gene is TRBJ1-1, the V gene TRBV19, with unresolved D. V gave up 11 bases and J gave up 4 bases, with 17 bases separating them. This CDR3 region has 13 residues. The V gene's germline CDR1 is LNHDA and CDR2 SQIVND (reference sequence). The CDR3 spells CAGSQRVGTEAFF. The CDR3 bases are TGTGCCGGCTCTCAAAGGGTGGGCACTGAAGCTTTCTTT.